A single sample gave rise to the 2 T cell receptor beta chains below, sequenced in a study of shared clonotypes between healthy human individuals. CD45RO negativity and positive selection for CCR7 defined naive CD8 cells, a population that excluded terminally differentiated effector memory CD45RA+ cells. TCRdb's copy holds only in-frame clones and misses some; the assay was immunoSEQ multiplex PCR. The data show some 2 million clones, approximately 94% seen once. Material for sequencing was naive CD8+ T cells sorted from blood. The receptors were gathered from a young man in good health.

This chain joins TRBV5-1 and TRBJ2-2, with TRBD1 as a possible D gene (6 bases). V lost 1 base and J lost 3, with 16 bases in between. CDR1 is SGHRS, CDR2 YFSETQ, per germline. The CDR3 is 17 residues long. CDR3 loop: CASSLIGDTYYTGELFF. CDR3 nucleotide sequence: TGCGCCAGCAGCTTGATTGGGGACACCTACTACACCGGGGAGCTGTTTTTT.

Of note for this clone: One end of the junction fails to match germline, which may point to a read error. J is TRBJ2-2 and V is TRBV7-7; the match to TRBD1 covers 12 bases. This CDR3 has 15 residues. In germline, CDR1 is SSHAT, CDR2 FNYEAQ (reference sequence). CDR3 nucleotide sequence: TGTGCTAGCAGCCGGGACAGGGGGCCCACCGGGGAGCTGTTTTTT. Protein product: CASSRDRGPTGELFF.